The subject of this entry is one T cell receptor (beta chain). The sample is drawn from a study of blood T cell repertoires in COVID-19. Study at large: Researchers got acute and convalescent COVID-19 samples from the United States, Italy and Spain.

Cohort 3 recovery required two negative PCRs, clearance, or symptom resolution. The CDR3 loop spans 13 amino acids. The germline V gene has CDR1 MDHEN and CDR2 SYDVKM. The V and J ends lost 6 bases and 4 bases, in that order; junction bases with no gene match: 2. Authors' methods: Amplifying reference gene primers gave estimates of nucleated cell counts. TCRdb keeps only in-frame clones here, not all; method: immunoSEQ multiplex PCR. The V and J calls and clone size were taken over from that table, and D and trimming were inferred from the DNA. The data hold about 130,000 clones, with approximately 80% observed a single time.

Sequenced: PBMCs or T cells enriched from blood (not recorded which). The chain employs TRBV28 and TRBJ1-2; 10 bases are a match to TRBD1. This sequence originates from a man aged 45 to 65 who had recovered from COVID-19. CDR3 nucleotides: TGTGCCAGCAGGACAGGGGGCGCCTATGGCTACACCTTC. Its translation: CASRTGGAYGYTF.